Each of the 8 T cell receptor beta chains below was sequenced from the same sample in a study of T-cell memory formation after mild COVID-19. TCRdb reprocessed the 5' RACE reads via MiXCR and lists one record per CDR3 protein. This table holds some 110,000 distinct CDR3 sequences, over 15% found once. Sequenced material: PBMCs or a T cell subset sorted from them (not recorded which). Source of these receptors: an adult woman who had mild COVID-19 (a few samples of this study predate the infection). Cell type and time point are not known.

V usage is TRBV4-3 and J usage is TRBJ2-6; D uncertain. This CDR3 comprises 17 residues. The V gene's germline CDR1 is LGHNA and CDR2 YSLEER. V gave up 1 base and J gave up 6 bases, with 16 bases separating them. CDR3 DNA: TGCGCCAGCAGCCAAGGTTATAGGCATGCGGAGGCCAACGTCCTGACTTTC. Its translation: CASSQGYRHAEANVLTF.

The rearrangement uses TRBV9 and TRBJ2-7, with 10 bases identical to TRBD1. The CDR3 spans 15 residues. With 3 bases clipped from V and 2 bases from J, the junction kept 5 bases outside the gene matches. Germline V gene data show CDR1 as SGDLS and CDR2 as YYNGEE. CDR3 nucleotides: TGTGCCAGCAGCGCCGGGACAGGGGTTCCCTACGAGCAGTACTTC. It translates to CASSAGTGVPYEQYF.

The rearrangement links TRBV7-9 to TRBJ1-4; D is unresolved. V was cut by 5 bases and J by 6 bases, with 16 bases left in between. Germline values: CDR1 SEHNR, CDR2 FQNEAQ (reference sequence). This CDR3 has 15 amino acids. The chain's CDR3 is CASSPGGGLHEKLFF. CDR3 in DNA: TGTGCCAGCAGCCCTGGCGGCGGGCTGCATGAAAAACTGTTTTTT. Full variable domain (rest looked up from reference TRBV7-9 and TRBJ1-4): DTGVSQNPRHKITKRGQNVTFRCDPISEHNRLYWYRQTLGQGPEFLTYFQNEAQLEKSRLLSDRFSAERPKGSFSTLEIQRTEQGDSAMYLCASSPGGGLHEKLFFGSGTQLSVL.

In regard to this clonotype: One junction end does not reproduce the germline sequence, and a read error may be involved. This chain joins TRBV11-2 and TRBJ2-1, with D possibly TRBD1 on 5 matching bases. Germline V gene lookup returns CDR1 SGHAT and CDR2 FQNNGV. This CDR3 spans 12 amino acids. CDR3 coding DNA: TGTGCCAGCAGCTCCTTCAGGGTCATCCCCCACTTC. This translates into CASSSFRVIPHF.

This clonotype was recorded a few times. This chain links TRBV9 with TRBJ2-1, with a weak D call TRBD1 (6 bases). Germline CDR1 SGDLS, CDR2 YYNGEE. This CDR3 spans 14 amino acids. Trimming shortened V by 5 bases and J by 0 bases, and 9 bases separated the two germline ends. The CDR3 sequence is CASSQGSSYNEQFF. As DNA, the CDR3 is TGTGCCAGCAGTCAGGGGAGCTCCTACAATGAGCAGTTCTTC.

This sequence joins TRBV5-1 and TRBJ1-1; the D gene is possibly TRBD1 (5 bases). This CDR3 region has 11 residues. V was pared by 4 bases and J by 5 bases, with 6 bases between. Germline V lookup: CDR1 SGHRS, CDR2 YFSETQ. Here the CDR3 DNA reads TGCGCCAGCAGCGGGGGAACTGAAGCTTTCTTT. Protein sequence: CASSGGTEAFF. The full variable domain, rest sourced from reference TRBV5-1 and TRBJ1-1, is KAGVTQTPRYLIKTRGQQVTLSCSPISGHRSVSWYQQTPGQGLQFLFEYFSETQRNKGNFPGRFSGRQFSNSRSEMNVSTLELGDSALYLCASSGGTEAFFGQGTRLTVV.

The chain combines TRBV5-6 with TRBJ1-5; D is uncertain. Germline V gene lookup returns CDR1 SGHDT and CDR2 YYEEEE. The V end lost 0 bases, the J end lost 4 bases, and 5 bases lay between the germline ends. The CDR3 has 13 residues. CDR3 protein: CASSLAENQPQHF. The DNA of the CDR3 is TGTGCCAGCAGCTTGGCGGAGAATCAGCCCCAGCATTTT.

The V call is TRBV4-1, the J call TRBJ1-5; D is unclear. Germline V gene data show CDR1 as MGHRA and CDR2 as YSYEKL. The CDR3 contains 17 residues. V lost 0 bases, J lost 2 bases, and 14 bases lay in between. The CDR3 sequence: CASSQDEAQRCNQPQHF. CDR3 DNA sequence: TGCGCCAGCAGCCAAGATGAGGCCCAGAGGTGCAATCAGCCCCAGCATTTT.